A single sample is the source of the 19 T cell receptor beta chains below, sequenced in a study of OX40 agonist ivuxolimab in advanced cancers. Clones were read by immunoSEQ multiplex PCR, and TCRdb kept only the in-frame ones, dropping some. The sample records around 60,000 clones, over 75% being singletons. Sample: CD4+ or CD8+ T cells sorted from blood, taken in a trial of the OX40 agonist ivuxolimab. These receptors came from an adult with an advanced solid tumor such as melanoma, head and neck, liver or kidney cancer.

In its sample, this clone is medium-sized. The rearrangement uses TRBV19 and TRBJ1-4; D ambiguous. The CDR3 is 15 residues long. V lost 7 bases and J lost 10, with 22 bases in between. Per the germline V gene, CDR1 is LNHDA and CDR2 is SQIVND (reference sequence). CDR3 coding DNA: TGTGCCAGTACCTCCCAGCCTGGGCTTTCCGGAAAACTGTTTTTT. This gives the protein CASTSQPGLSGKLFF.

This clone was recorded a few times. The genes are TRBV7-2 and TRBJ1-5; 7 bases map to TRBD1. The germline V gene encodes CDR1 SGHTA and CDR2 FQGNSA. V dropped 5 bases and J dropped 4; count of bases not matched to a gene: 5. The CDR3 covers 14 residues. CDR3 protein: CASSAGGGNQPQHF. CDR3 sequence (DNA): TGTGCCAGCAGCGCAGGGGGTGGAAATCAGCCCCAGCATTTT.

The V and J genes are TRBV15 and TRBJ2-7; 7 bases are shared with TRBD1. The CDR3 has 15 amino acids. Germline CDR1 and CDR2: LNHNV and YYDKDF (reference sequence). With V trimmed by 2 bases and J by 4 bases, 8 bases remained unmatched. CDR3 coding DNA: TGTGCCACCAGCAGACCCGGGACAGAGTTATACGAGCAGTACTTC. As protein: CATSRPGTELYEQYF.

The chain uses TRBV25-1 and TRBJ2-7; no clear D gene. The V end was cut by 3 bases, the J end by 5 bases, with 14 bases between. The CDR3 runs to 14 residues. CDR1 is MGHDK and CDR2 is SYGVNS in the germline V gene. This chain's CDR3 is CASSEAWRADEQYF. As DNA, the CDR3 is TGTGCCAGCAGTGAGGCGTGGCGCGCGGACGAGCAGTACTTC.

For this clone: The sample has other DNA sequences that encode this CDR3 too. The gene calls are TRBV27 and TRBJ2-2; 7 bases are a match to TRBD2. This CDR3 is 16 amino acids long. J was trimmed by 0 bases and V by 2 bases; bases with no gene match: 3. Germline CDR1 and CDR2: MNHEY and SMNVEV (reference sequence). CDR3 in amino acids: CASSLRLAANTGELFF. The CDR3 DNA is TGTGCCAGCAGTTTACGTCTAGCGGCGAACACCGGGGAGCTGTTTTTT.

The genes are TRBV30 and TRBJ1-6; no clear D. Deletions cut 1 base from V and 0 bases from J, with 7 bases between. The CDR3 length is 15 residues. Germline V gene data show CDR1 as GTSNPN and CDR2 as SVGIG (reference sequence). In nucleotides, the CDR3 is TGTGCCTGGAGTGCCTGGGGCTCCTATAATTCACCCCTCCACTTT. Its protein is CAWSAWGSYNSPLHF.

A single count supports this clone. The J gene is TRBJ1-1, the V gene TRBV7-6; unclear D gene. The germline V and J ends were trimmed by 1 base and 4 bases, with 7 bases remaining between them. The CDR3 sequence is 13 residues long. Germline CDR1 SGHVS, CDR2 FNYEAQ. CDR3: CASSLDQSTEAFF. In DNA form, the CDR3 reads TGTGCCAGCAGCTTAGATCAAAGCACTGAAGCTTTCTTT. The complete variable domain, with remaining parts taken from reference TRBV7-6 and TRBJ1-1, reads GAGVSQSPRYKVTKRGQDVALRCDPISGHVSLYWYRQALGQGPEFLTYFNYEAQQDKSGLPNDRFSAERPEGSISTLTIQRTEQRDSAMYRCASSLDQSTEAFFGQGTRLTVV.

The rearrangement joins TRBV7-2 to TRBJ2-7; the match to TRBD2 covers 7 bases. The germline V gene has CDR1 SGHTA and CDR2 FQGNSA. CDR3 length: 14 amino acids. Trimming at V came to 5 bases and at J to 4 bases, leaving 8 bases not matched to a gene. As DNA, the CDR3 is TGTGCCAGCAGCATTAGCGGGCGTTCGTACGAGCAGTACTTC. The encoded protein is CASSISGRSYEQYF.

The chain couples TRBV5-1 to TRBJ2-1; 12 positions match TRBD2. The length of the CDR3 is 15 residues. V lost 4 bases and J lost 10; bases outside the gene matches: 9. In germline, CDR1 is SGHRS, CDR2 YFSETQ. The CDR3: CASSQTSGGSREQFF. The DNA of the CDR3 is TGCGCCAGCAGCCAAACTAGCGGGGGGTCTCGAGAGCAGTTCTTC.

The chain combines TRBV7-3 with TRBJ1-1; TRBD1 might be the D (5 bases). The CDR3 spans 14 residues. Germline CDR1 is SGHTA and CDR2 is FQGTGA. V was shortened by 1 base and J by 2 bases, with 8 bases between the two germline ends. CDR3 region: CASSLIGANTEAFF. The CDR3 bases are TGTGCCAGCAGCTTAATCGGGGCAAACACTGAAGCTTTCTTT.

This clone has just one count. The chain links TRBV7-3 to TRBJ2-1; no reliable D call. Trimming took 5 bases from V and 4 from J, leaving 12 bases between them. The CDR3 is 14 amino acids. Germline assignment: CDR1 SGHTA and CDR2 FQGTGA. CDR3 sequence (DNA): TGTGCCAGCAGCCCCTCCCCAGGATACAATGAGCAGTTCTTC. Residues: CASSPSPGYNEQFF.

This rearrangement joins TRBV7-3 to TRBJ1-5; D is uncertain. This CDR3 is 15 amino acids long. Germline CDR1 is SGHTA and CDR2 is FQGTGA. Trimming left V 6 bases short and J 2 bases short, with 14 bases between. CDR3 region: CASSFSGSRNQPQHF. As DNA, the CDR3 is TGTGCCAGCAGTTTCTCGGGCAGCCGCAATCAGCCCCAGCATTTT.

CDR3 sequence reads: CASSAGTGGRETQYF. DNA for the CDR3: TGTGCCAGCAGCGCCGGGACAGGGGGCCGGGAGACCCAGTACTTC. V usage is TRBV7-9 and J usage is TRBJ2-5; 12 bases align to TRBD1. With 5 bases clipped from V and 5 bases from J, the junction kept 6 bases outside the gene matches. CDR1 is SEHNR and CDR2 is FQNEAQ in the germline V gene (reference sequence). The CDR3 has 15 residues.

The chain links TRBV9 to TRBJ2-2, with D perhaps matching TRBD2 (5 bases). V lost 2 bases and J 7 bases, leaving 15 bases between the germline ends. CDR1 and CDR2 from the germline V gene are SGDLS and YYNGEE. CDR3 size: 15 residues. The CDR3 protein is CASSVGLGNGGELFF. The CDR3 DNA reads TGTGCCAGCAGCGTTGGACTCGGTAATGGCGGGGAGCTGTTTTTT.

The chain carries TRBV2 and TRBJ2-5; D may be TRBD2 (6 bases). Trimming took 3 bases from V and 4 from J, leaving 18 bases between them. The CDR3 totals 16 residues. The germline V gene has CDR1 SNHLY and CDR2 FYNNEI. CDR3 region: CASSDGWDAEGETQYF. The CDR3 coding sequence is TGTGCCAGCAGTGACGGATGGGACGCGGAGGGAGAGACCCAGTACTTC. Full variable domain (remainder filled in from reference TRBV2 and TRBJ2-5): EPEVTQTPSHQVTQMGQEVILRCVPISNHLYFYWYRQILGQKVEFLVSFYNNEISEKSEIFDDQFSVERPDGSNFTLKIRSTKLEDSAMYFCASSDGWDAEGETQYFGPGTRLLVL.

This clone was observed a single time. The V call is TRBV12-2, the J call TRBJ2-7; the table assigns TRBD2, which was not confirmed against the DNA. TRBV12-2 is given as a pseudogene. The CDR3 is 14 residues long. CDR3 nucleotide sequence: TGTGCAAGTCGCTTACGGCGAGCGGGAGGGCCGGGGTACTTC. This translates into CASRLRRAGGPGYF.

This clone has just a few counts. J is TRBJ1-2 and V is TRBV2; D gene uncertain. The germline CDR1 and CDR2 sequences are SNHLY and FYNNEI. Trimming took off 2 bases at V and 2 bases at J, with 12 bases between the two ends. The CDR3 is 15 amino acids. DNA of the CDR3: TGTGCCAGCAGTGAACAGCCGGCAAACAACTATGGCTACACCTTC. This encodes CASSEQPANNYGYTF.

This clone is medium-sized. J is TRBJ2-3 and V is TRBV7-9; D uncertain. Germline lookup yields CDR1 SEHNR and CDR2 FQNEAQ (reference sequence). The germline V and J ends were trimmed by 3 bases and 2 bases, with 18 bases remaining between them. The CDR3 extends over 17 amino acids. The CDR3, as DNA: TGTGCCAGCAGCTTGGACCCCGCTCTCACTTCCACAGATACGCAGTATTTT. The encoded protein is CASSLDPALTSTDTQYF.

The V call is TRBV10-3, the J call TRBJ2-7, with D perhaps given as TRBD1 or TRBD2 (5 bases each). From germline, CDR1 is ENHRY and CDR2 SYGVKD. With 2 bases removed from V and 2 bases from J, the gap between germline ends came to 13 bases. The CDR3 consists of 15 residues. The CDR3 sequence: CAISEPGRRPYEQYF. The DNA of the CDR3 is TGTGCCATCAGTGAGCCGGGACGCAGGCCCTACGAGCAGTACTTC.